This T cell receptor beta chain was retrieved from a study of Graves' ophthalmopathy and Graves' hyperthyroidism (dated by TCRdb to the late 2010s). For the wider study: Peripheral blood was collected at initial diagnosis, before any treatment. TCR beta repertoire signatures were used to distinguish Graves' ophthalmopathy from Graves' hyperthyroidism and to predict progression to ophthalmopathy. In total, 120 to 150 blood samples were TCR-sequenced: around 42 ophthalmopathy, under 80 hyperthyroidism and approximately 17 hyperthyroidism-to-ophthalmopathy patients. To explore V-J signatures that distinguish ophthalmopathy from hyperthyroidism, a discovery set of around 100 patients was enrolled, made up of 40 to 45 with ophthalmopathy and fewer than 60 with stable hyperthyroidism. An independent validation cohort was composed of some 18 hyperthyroidism patients and 17 patients who later progressed from hyperthyroidism to ophthalmopathy. In more than five hyperthyroidism patients, the T-cell repertoires found in thyroid tissue were compared with those found in blood. After sampling, hyperthyroidism patients received methimazole starting at 30 mg daily, and ophthalmopathy patients received high-dose intravenous methylprednisolone. The approximately 100 discovery patients were divided at random into training and test sets in a 7:3 ratio.

The paper as a whole reports these results and caveats: In validation, the model predicted ophthalmopathy progression with 70.59% sensitivity and 72.22% specificity; some 13 predicted patients were CT-confirmed with GO in a median of around 6.5 months. Sample size was not statistically predetermined, and group allocation was not concealed from the investigators. In cross-validation, the 13-signature model distinguished ophthalmopathy from stable hyperthyroidism with around 90% sensitivity and about 81% specificity, while in the test set the corresponding values were around 79% and 71%. Most of the expanded thyroid clonotypes with a frequency above 0.001 were also detected in blood, and it was suggested that the thyroid immune response may be reflected by blood repertoires.

This clonotype appeared many times. There is no known antigen for this receptor. No base quality values were provided; no much bigger clone lies one nucleotide off. For repertoire sequencing, the TCR beta CDR3 regions were amplified from RNA transcripts. A first-round RT-PCR used HTBI primers with the Qiagen OneStep RT-PCR kit, followed by a second-round multiplex PCR, size selection and purification. The libraries underwent paired-end sequencing with 100 bp reads on an Illumina HiSeq2000. The study's processing was this. SOAPnuke was used for read processing, and reads with adapters, uncalled bases, a mean Phred below 15, or no exact constant-primer or identifier match were discarded. COPE v1.2.5 was used to merge the high-quality paired reads. Clonotypes were defined as unique nucleotide sequences and were aligned to IMGT TRB V, D and J references using MiTCR v1.1. The analysis was limited to V-J combinations with a frequency above 0.0001, which together covered 99.2% of the repertoires. For each V-J combination, a TCR clonal expansion and chaos score was defined as F50 clonal expansion divided by the chaos observed in the TCRdist matrix. Welch's t-statistics and random forest were used to narrow the features down to over ten V-J combinations, which were then fed into a naive Bayes classifier. The similarity between thyroid and blood repertoires was quantified using the Morisita-Horn index. TCRdb redid the processing of the public reads, applying fastp at Q25 and MiXCR, and retained in-frame beta chains. CDR3 protein sequences are deduplicated, and each keeps its most common genes and DNA. The authors' filters were not applied to this entry. Recorded for this sample are about 150,000 distinct CDR3 sequences; roughly two fifths of them occurred a single time. The top ten clonotypes cover approximately 5.5% of the sample.

From the cysteine up to the phenylalanine, the CDR3 has a length of 15 residues. Only the CDR3 region is kept as DNA, spanning 45 bases read in frame from base 1. Trimming removed 6 bases from V and 3 bases from J, leaving 14 bases between the germline ends. The CDR1 and CDR2 encoded by the germline V gene are MDHEN and SYDVKM. Ophthalmopathy patients had moderately to severely active disease, Clinical Activity Score of at least 3, NOSPECS grade of at least 4, and disease duration under 3 months. Patients with other autoimmune diseases, uncontrolled infections, pregnancy or lactation were excluded from the study. Clinical symptoms, serum thyroxine, TRAb, thyroid ultrasound and orbital computed tomography formed the basis of the diagnosis. Using Ficoll-Paque density gradient centrifugation, PBMCs were isolated from about 9.2 ml of fresh peripheral blood. Total RNA was extracted with Trizol reagent and quality-checked on an Agilent 2100 Bioanalyzer.

This sequence uses TRBV28 and TRBJ2-2; the D region is possibly TRBD1 or TRBD2, each matching across 5 bases. The sample was peripheral blood. The receptor was isolated from a middle-aged woman with Graves' ophthalmopathy. Donor details come from another sample of the same person, matched by shared clones. The nucleotide sequence is given as TGTGCCAGCAGGAAACCGGGGCCCTACACCGGGGAGCTGTTTTTT. Its translation is CASRKPGPYTGELFF.